What follows are 12 T cell receptor beta chains derived from one specimen sequenced in a study of post-analysis software for immune sequencing data. Overall study findings and caveats: Higher frequency in patients than in controls was seen for about 5 TRBV segments, with TRBV5-6, TRBV5-1 and TRBV20-1 among them.

Presence of unique molecular identifiers characterized the TCR beta cDNA libraries. TCRdb processed the PCR reads anew with MiXCR; each CDR3 protein has one entry. This sample yields 650,000 to 900,000 distinct CDR3 sequences, of which under 60% are seen a single time; roughly 4.5% belongs to the top ten. No antigen has been assigned to these receptors. The sequenced sample consisted of blood. These receptors were taken from a girl between 5 and 17 years old with multiple sclerosis.

This clonotype was seen a handful of times. V gene TRBV6-5 combines with J gene TRBJ2-3; no clear D gene. The germline gives CDR1 MNHEY, CDR2 SVGAGI. The CDR3 contains 14 residues. V was cut by 4 bases and J by 6 bases, with 14 bases left in between. The CDR3 is CASSSPWITDTQYF. The CDR3 region has the DNA TGTGCCAGCAGTTCCCCTTGGATAACCGATACGCAGTATTTT.

The chain is built from TRBV6-1 and TRBJ2-2; a weak D match, TRBD2 (6 bases). Germline loops: CDR1 MNHNS, CDR2 SASEGT. V was pared by 1 base and J by 6 bases, with 9 bases between. The CDR3 sequence is 14 residues long. CDR3 residues: CASSEGEASGELFF. The CDR3 bases are TGTGCCAGCAGTGAAGGGGAGGCGTCCGGGGAGCTGTTTTTT.

This clonotype was picked up a small number of times. V usage is TRBV7-2 and J usage is TRBJ2-1; either TRBD1 or TRBD2 may supply D (6 bases each). The length of the CDR3 is 16 residues. V shed 3 bases and J shed 4 bases, with 16 bases lying between them. Germline CDR1 and CDR2: SGHTA and FQGNSA. CDR3 in amino acids: CASSFMAGGGYNEQFF. The DNA of the CDR3 is TGTGCCAGCAGCTTCATGGCAGGAGGGGGTTACAATGAGCAGTTCTTC.

The chain recombines TRBV24-1 with TRBJ2-5; 9 bases agree with TRBD1. The CDR3 has 16 residues. V lost 4 bases, J lost 1 base, and 6 bases stayed unmatched. Germline CDR1 is KGHDR and CDR2 is SFDVKD. The CDR3 here is CATSEADRGLQETQYF. The DNA for the CDR3 is TGTGCCACCAGTGAAGCGGACAGGGGCCTCCAAGAGACCCAGTACTTC.

This clonotype was seen more than once but under ten times. This chain joins TRBV29-1 and TRBJ2-3; D could derive from TRBD1 or TRBD2 (5 bases each). The CDR3 length is 12 residues. CDR1 and CDR2 (germline): SQVTM, ANQGSEA. Trimming took 3 bases from V and 4 from J, leaving 8 bases between them. The CDR3 region is CSVEWDPDTQYF. The CDR3 DNA reads as TGCAGCGTTGAGTGGGACCCAGATACGCAGTATTTT.

The chain recombines TRBV7-2 with TRBJ2-7; 8 positions agree with TRBD2. This CDR3 comprises 14 residues. Per germline, CDR1 SGHTA and CDR2 FQGNSA. J lost 6 bases, V lost 5 bases, and 9 bases had no gene match. CDR3 sequence reads: CASSPGLANVEQYF. The DNA for the CDR3 is TGTGCCAGCAGCCCCGGACTAGCAAACGTCGAGCAGTACTTC.

The V and J genes are TRBV25-1 and TRBJ2-7; no definite D call. Trimming took off 1 base at V and 2 bases at J, with 6 bases between the two ends. Germline CDR1 and CDR2: MGHDK and SYGVNS. CDR3 length: 13 amino acids. The CDR3 region has the DNA TGTGCCAGCAGTGAATCCAGCCCCTACGAGCAGTACTTC. This encodes CASSESSPYEQYF.

This clonotype was recorded a few times. The rearrangement joins TRBV20-1 to TRBJ1-6; 7 nucleotides line up with TRBD1. The J segment lost 0 bases and the V segment lost 3 bases, leaving 8 bases of the junction unmatched. Germline CDR1 and CDR2: DFQATT and SNEGSKA (reference sequence). This CDR3 is built from 17 residues. CDR3 region: CSARVTGESSYNSPLHF. Here the CDR3 DNA reads TGCAGTGCTAGGGTTACAGGGGAAAGCTCCTATAATTCACCCCTCCACTTT.

This clonotype has a handful of counts. The chain links TRBV29-1 to TRBJ2-5; 7 nucleotides agree with TRBD1. The CDR3 loop spans 13 amino acids. In germline, CDR1 is SQVTM, CDR2 ANQGSEA. With 1 base clipped from V and 2 bases from J, the junction kept 1 base outside the gene matches. This chain's CDR3 is CSVEGGQQETQYF. The CDR3 DNA is TGCAGCGTTGAAGGGGGACAGCAAGAGACCCAGTACTTC.

The chain employs TRBV7-2 and TRBJ1-1; D possibly corresponds to TRBD1 (5 bases). The CDR3 contains 14 residues. V lost 5 bases, J lost 5 bases, and 15 bases lay in between. In germline, CDR1 is SGHTA, CDR2 FQGNSA. This CDR3 is CASSTRGGATEAFF. Written as DNA, the CDR3 is TGTGCCAGCAGCACCCGGGGGGGAGCGACTGAAGCTTTCTTT.

The sample holds a few counts of this clonotype. DNA of the CDR3: TGTGCCACCAGCAGAGAAATGGCGGGAGGATTCGATACGCAGTATTTT. Translating it yields CATSREMAGGFDTQYF. This rearrangement joins TRBV15 to TRBJ2-3; 8 bases are shared with TRBD2. V lost 0 bases and J lost 6; bases outside the gene matches: 8. The CDR3 length is 16 residues. Germline V gene sequence: CDR1 LNHNV, CDR2 YYDKDF (reference sequence).

V usage is TRBV29-1 and J usage is TRBJ1-1, with a possible D match to TRBD1 (6 bases). Germline V gene lookup returns CDR1 SQVTM and CDR2 ANQGSEA. The V and J ends lost 5 bases and 6 bases respectively, with 16 bases between them. CDR3 length: 13 amino acids. Here the CDR3 DNA reads TGCAGCGTTTGGGGGCTAAGGGTTTCTGAAGCTTTCTTT. As protein: CSVWGLRVSEAFF. The variable domain in full, with the rest retrieved from reference TRBV29-1 and TRBJ1-1, is SAVISQKPSRDICQRGTSLTIQCQVDSQVTMMFWYRQQPGQSLTLIATANQGSEATYESGFVIDKFPISRPNLTFSTLTVSNMSPEDSSIYLCSVWGLRVSEAFFGQGTRLTVV.